This section outlines one TCR beta chain sequence together with its context. What this receptor recognizes is not known. There are no base qualities to consult, and no much larger clone falls within one base. Libraries came from 5' RACE. The instrument was an Illumina HiSeq 2500. A second PCR of about 7 to 12 cycles was run with a J-beta primer mix and a sample-barcoded 5' primer. Each TCR beta cDNA molecule received a unique molecular identifier from a template-switch 5' adaptor carrying 12 random nucleotides. Each sample yielded at least 2.5 million CDR3-containing paired-end reads. First-strand cDNA was synthesized from all RNA with the Mint cDNA synthesis kit, primed by a TRBC-specific oligonucleotide. Following uracil-DNA glycosylase treatment, a first 18-cycle PCR with universal primers M1SS and BC2_uni_R was performed on all cDNA. The authors processed their data as follows. Each sample was normalized by randomly selecting 1 million high-quality reads, each carrying a distinct molecular identifier. Reads with shared molecular identifiers were discarded instead of being binned into consensus sequences. CDR3 identification, clonotype clustering and error correction used MiTCR with a Q25 quality threshold and the strictest error-elimination algorithm. Lower-bound total TCR beta diversity was estimated with a nonparametric unseen species model using Euler transformation. TCRdb reprocessing: public reads trimmed at Q25 with fastp, clones called with MiXCR, in-frame beta chains kept. Duplicate CDR3 protein sequences are folded into a single record with the most common DNA and genes. These V and J calls derive from TCRdb rather than the authors' analysis. This sample gives 1.5 million to 2 million distinct CDR3 sequences in total; approximately 28% of them show up just once. The top ten hold less than 9.5% of the sample.

The data derive from a study of blood T cells in healthy people across ages (dated by TCRdb to 2014 to 2015). General notes on the study: In model experiments, template switching captured about one uniquely barcoded TCR beta cDNA molecule for every two T cells. Two additional independent replicas of 1 million unique cDNA reads from the same blood draw were analyzed for two donors (one aged 18 to 30 and one aged 80 or older). Donors of different ages were randomly distributed across sequencing lanes to avoid experimental bias. Using deep sequencing normalized with unique cDNA molecular identifiers, the study measured how TCR beta repertoire diversity changes with age. Donors were grouped into four age groups: young (average approximately 15 years), middle-aged (about 40), aged (over 55) and long-lived (82). Overall study outcomes, separate from this receptor: Conclusive comparison of naive and antigen-experienced compartments was prevented by the profiling of bulk unsorted PBMCs. As age increased, observed TCR beta diversity per million T cells dropped in a roughly linear way, and a significant reduction was already evident by age 40. The CMV infection status of donors was not known, potentially confounding age-related changes in expanded clonotypes. There was a strong correlation between observed TCR beta diversity and the percentage of naive T cells measured by flow cytometry. Estimates of total diversity based on one million sequenced T cells were considered lower bounds and underestimates. Compared with the aged group, more naive CD4+ T cells, fewer expanded clones and increased TCR diversity were shown by the long-lived group, suggesting age selection.

The donors were 40 or so Caucasian individuals from Russia, aged roughly 6 to 90 years, who were systemically healthy. Ten milliliters of peripheral blood were drawn from each donor into EDTA-treated Vacutainer tubes. Ficoll-Paque density-gradient centrifugation was used to isolate PBMCs, with at least 6.5 million per sample. Total RNA, at least 6 micrograms per sample, was extracted from PBMCs with Trizol reagent. For every donor, an aliquot of PBMCs went through flow cytometry to measure the percentages of naive CD45RAhigh/CD27high T cells. Including cysteine and phenylalanine, the CDR3 has 16 amino acids. Of all the DNA, just the CDR3 is kept, 48 bases in frame from base 1. CDR1 and CDR2, looked up from the germline V gene (reference sequence), are SEHNR and FQNEAQ. The V and J ends are trimmed by 4 bases and 3 bases, leaving 19 bases between them.

The chain is made from TRBV7-9 and TRBJ2-7; the D region may be TRBD1 or TRBD2, each matching 5 bases equally. The clonotype comes from a woman aged 25 to 45 in good health. The sample taken for sequencing was blood. The nucleotides are TGTGCCAGCAGCTATAGGAGATCCGGGACCTACTACGAGCAGTACTTC. It translates to CASSYRRSGTYYEQYF.